This T cell receptor beta chain was sequenced in a study of T cell clonotyping in hematopoietic cell transplantation (dated by TCRdb to about 2021). Turning to the overall study: Pretransplant samples from recipients were collected after cytoreduction. In the study, 135 blood samples were gathered from 35 consecutive transplant recipients and their related donors. Patient recruitment ran from late 2015 to early 2017, and follow-up continued until September 2020 or death.

Paper-wide results and their limitations: Broader posttransplant TCR repertoire diversity was predicted by donor and pretransplant recipient Inverse Simpson Index values. Recipient repertoires showed only a small fraction of overlap with donor repertoires, and over 97% appeared de novo at the given depth. The sample size was limited, and CD4 and CD8 repertoire contributions could not be separated because cells were not sorted. A decrease in recipient TCR diversity was observed after transplant, and a progressive increase in pathologically expanded clonotypes was seen from day 30 to day 180.

Per the germline V gene, SQVTM is the CDR1 and ANQGSEA is the CDR2. Including cysteine and phenylalanine, the CDR3 has 13 amino acids. This entry keeps only the CDR3 DNA: 39 bases, framed from base 1. The immunoSEQ assay, a bias-controlled multiplex PCR using V- and J-specific primers, was used to amplify TCR beta CDR3 regions from genomic DNA. In a second PCR step, a proprietary barcode and Illumina adapter sequences were attached to the CDR3 amplicons. An Illumina MiSeq instrument was used to sequence the CDR3 libraries. Processing in the source paper ran as follows. Export and quality control were performed with immunoSEQ Analyzer 3.0, and downstream analyses were performed with R Bioconductor and Immunarch. Repertoire metrics were calculated using only productive rearrangements within the normalized downsampled data set. In the normalized cohort, a clonotype counted as pathologically expanded if the clonotype was larger than 5 templates. The Inverse Simpson Index was used to measure repertoire diversity. To capture all clonotypes, the CMV-specificity analyses were run on the non-normalized data set. As stored in TCRdb, this immuneACCESS dataset retains in-frame rearrangements with V and J assigned. A fraction of the clones does not appear; measured against another copy, unresolved V genes explain less than half of the discrepancy, and the remainder lacks a known reason. From that table come the V and J calls and clone size; the DNA was used to work out D and trimming. For this sample there are about 50,000 clones; about nine tenths appear just once. The ten largest clonotypes hold under 7% of the sample.

Worth noting for this clone: Its antigen remains undetermined. Qualities for individual bases were not recorded, and no much larger clone is one base off.

This specimen's time point label, interpreted: recipient sample about 28 days before transplant, after cytoreduction. Blood from recipients was drawn roughly 28 days before transplant, then again at days 30, 100 and 180 after transplant. Using Nuclei Lysis Solution, genomic DNA was extracted from unfractionated peripheral blood mononuclear cells that were either fresh or cryopreserved. This receptor was obtained from a man aged 55 to 70 with biphenotypic leukemia. Some clones in this sample may be carry-over from other donors' samples. This specimen was peripheral blood mononuclear cells, taken before stem cell transplant. Here the chain combines TRBV29-1 and TRBJ2-7, with 13 middle bases fitting TRBD2. CDR3 loop: CSTGLAGSGEQYF. The nucleotide sequence reads TGCAGTACGGGACTAGCGGGATCGGGGGAGCAGTACTTC.